This T cell receptor (beta chain) originates from a study of technical replicates of blood from a handful of donors. V was clipped by 3 bases and J by 6 bases, with 9 bases between them. Germline values: CDR1 SEHNR, CDR2 FQNEAQ (reference sequence). The CDR3 has 13 amino acids. Generated by immunoSEQ multiplex PCR, the TCRdb table keeps only in-frame clones and is missing some. Among under 85,000 clones listed, 95% to 97% were seen once. The receptor's source is a human donor in good health. This chain joins TRBV7-9 and TRBJ2-1; D may be TRBD2 (6 bases). Sequencing was performed on T cells isolated from PBMCs. The DNA for the CDR3 is TGTGCCAGCAGCTTTGGAGGGACCAATGAGCAGTTCTTC. Protein product: CASSFGGTNEQFF.